This T cell receptor beta chain was found in a study of siplizumab effects on memory and regulatory T cells. As to this clone: Antigen: not known.

Profiled with immunoSEQ multiplex PCR; TCRdb holds only in-frame clones, not every one. The sample has just over 40,000 clones, around 92% seen once; the top ten hold less than 0.3%. The V end lost 2 bases, the J end lost 6 bases, and 12 bases lay between the germline ends. The germline CDR1 and CDR2 sequences are SGHTS and YDEGEE. CDR3 length: 14 residues. General observations from the study: Alloreactive sequences tracing back to unstimulated CD4+ memory cells were significantly reduced by siplizumab. Confirmation that proliferating Tregs from siplizumab cultures had suppressive function was not obtained.

The sequence was obtained from a human donor in good health. V usage is TRBV5-8 and J usage is TRBJ2-1; the D gene is possibly TRBD2 (5 bases). Sequenced material: naive CD4+ T cells sorted from blood. CDR3 coding DNA: TGTGCCAGCAGCTTTCCTGCGGGCCCCAATGAGCAGTTCTTC. Its translation is CASSFPAGPNEQFF.